This entry lists 7 T cell receptor beta chains sequenced from one sample in a study of cytotoxic CD8 clonotypes in ibrutinib-treated CLL. TCRdb's copy holds only in-frame clones and misses some; the assay was immunoSEQ multiplex PCR. Here the sample spans some 10,000 clones, over 75% being singletons. The source was PBMCs, collected at disease progression, from a patient treated with ibrutinib. The receptors were sampled from a human donor with chronic lymphocytic leukemia.

The gene calls are TRBV30 and TRBJ2-5, with D perhaps assigned TRBD1 or TRBD2 (5 bases each). The V end lost 2 bases, the J end lost 6 bases, and 16 bases lay between the germline ends. Germline CDR1 is GTSNPN and CDR2 is SVGIG (reference sequence). The CDR3 loop spans 14 amino acids. CDR3 nucleotides: TGTGCCTGGAGTCCCACCGGGACCCTCCAGACCCAGTACTTC. Its translation: CAWSPTGTLQTQYF.

The rearrangement joins TRBV4-1 to TRBJ1-1; maybe TRBD1 (5 bases). The CDR3 sequence is 15 residues long. CDR1 is MGHRA and CDR2 is YSYEKL in the germline V gene. V dropped 2 bases and J dropped 4 bases, with 14 bases sitting between them. The CDR3 loop reads CASSQRGTWGTEAFF. Written as DNA, the CDR3 is TGCGCCAGCAGCCAAAGAGGGACGTGGGGCACTGAAGCTTTCTTT.

The gene calls are TRBV19 and TRBJ2-7, with 9 bases aligning to TRBD2. This CDR3 spans 16 amino acids. J was trimmed by 0 bases and V by 6 bases; bases with no gene match: 9. Germline V gene data show CDR1 as LNHDA and CDR2 as SQIVND (reference sequence). The CDR3 sequence is CASRPRGGESSYEQYF. The CDR3 nucleotides read TGTGCCAGTAGACCGCGGGGGGGAGAGAGCTCCTACGAGCAGTACTTC.

This clone came up a few times. The chain employs TRBV28 and TRBJ2-5; weak D call: TRBD1 (5 bases). The V and J ends lost 6 bases and 3 bases respectively, with 11 bases between them. Germline values: CDR1 MDHEN, CDR2 SYDVKM. The CDR3 totals 13 residues. CDR3 protein: CASRVRVKETQYF. Written as DNA, the CDR3 is TGTGCCAGCAGGGTCAGGGTGAAAGAGACCCAGTACTTC. Variable domain in full (rest from reference TRBV28 and TRBJ2-5): DVKVTQSSRYLVKRTGEKVFLECVQDMDHENMFWYRQDPGLGLRLIYFSYDVKMKEKGDIPEGYSVSREKKERFSLILESASTNQTSMYLCASRVRVKETQYFGPGTRLLVL.

The rearrangement joins TRBV5-6 to TRBJ2-2; no definite D call. Germline V gene data show CDR1 as SGHDT and CDR2 as YYEEEE. V dropped 2 bases and J dropped 7 bases, with 12 bases sitting between them. The CDR3 sequence is 14 residues long. DNA of the CDR3: TGTGCCAGCAGCTTTTGGGCCCCAGGCGGGGAGCTGTTTTTT. It encodes CASSFWAPGGELFF.

The chain recombines TRBV5-1 with TRBJ1-1; D is perhaps TRBD1 (5 bases). Germline V gene sequence: CDR1 SGHRS, CDR2 YFSETQ. The V end lost 0 bases, the J end lost 5 bases, and 11 bases lay between the germline ends. The CDR3 is made up of 14 amino acids. For the CDR3, the DNA is TGCGCCAGCAGCTTGGGTATGGGGGAGACTGAAGCTTTCTTT. Translation: CASSLGMGETEAFF.

Details on this clone: Other nucleotide sequences from this sample produce the same CDR3. The rearrangement links TRBV2 to TRBJ2-7; 11 nucleotides align to TRBD2. J gave up 3 bases and V 6 bases, and 7 bases lay outside the gene matches. This CDR3 is 15 amino acids long. The germline CDR1 and CDR2 sequences are SNHLY and FYNNEI. CDR3 region: CASRLTSGSSYEQYF. For the CDR3, the DNA is TGTGCCAGCAGATTAACTAGCGGGAGTAGCTACGAGCAGTACTTC.